Listed here are 12 T cell receptor beta chains from one sample, sequenced in a study of T cells in Graves' hyperthyroidism and ophthalmopathy. It was RNA transcripts that yielded the amplified TCR beta CDR3 regions. HTBI primers were the set used in a first-round RT-PCR of the TCR CDR3. TCRdb reanalysed the multiplex PCR reads using MiXCR and keeps one entry per CDR3 protein. The table has 600,000 to 900,000 distinct CDR3 sequences, about 16% seen once; the top ten hold around 7.7%. The sequenced sample was blood. The receptors shown here come from a man aged 18-30 years with Graves' hyperthyroidism.

This clonotype was recorded many times. This chain joins TRBV10-3 and TRBJ2-7; D is possibly TRBD1 (6 bases). The CDR3 sequence is 15 residues long. The ends were cut back, 6 bases at V and 3 bases at J, with 18 bases in the middle. CDR1 ENHRY and CDR2 SYGVKD come from the germline V gene. The CDR3 reads CAISEGQSGYYEQYF. CDR3 bases: TGTGCCATCAGCGAAGGACAGTCCGGGTACTACGAGCAGTACTTC.

This clonotype was observed a few times. The CDR3 nucleotides are TGCAGCGTTGAGAGTGCTAACTATGGCTACACCTTC. Amino acids: CSVESANYGYTF. The chain uses TRBV29-1 and TRBJ1-2; D remains ambiguous. V was shortened by 3 bases and J by 0 bases, with 5 bases between the two germline ends. The length of the CDR3 is 12 residues. Per the germline V gene, CDR1 is SQVTM and CDR2 is ANQGSEA.

V is TRBV28 and J is TRBJ1-4; D is unclear. CDR1 and CDR2 from the germline V gene are MDHEN and SYDVKM. With 5 bases removed from V and 15 bases from J, the gap between germline ends came to 19 bases. This CDR3 contains 13 residues. The DNA for the CDR3 is TGTGCCAGCAGTCCGGGTTTTCACCTCGGGGTGTTTTTT. Translating it yields CASSPGFHLGVFF.

This clonotype was found many times. J is TRBJ2-7 and V is TRBV28; 7 bases align to TRBD1. Trimming cost V 3 bases and J 2 bases; bases outside gene matches: 7. CDR1 is MDHEN and CDR2 is SYDVKM in the germline V gene. The CDR3 runs to 15 residues. The CDR3 protein is CASSFMTGQAYEQYF. CDR3 sequence (DNA): TGTGCCAGCAGTTTCATGACAGGGCAGGCCTACGAGCAGTACTTC.

There are a few counts of this clonotype. The chain uses TRBV18 and TRBJ2-5; weak D call: TRBD1 (5 bases). The CDR3 is made up of 15 amino acids. Trimming took off 2 bases at V and 1 base at J, with 11 bases between the two ends. The germline gives CDR1 KGHSH, CDR2 LQKENI. CDR3 region: CASSPRTLSQETQYF. The CDR3 DNA sequence: TGTGCCAGCTCACCAAGGACACTCTCCCAAGAGACCCAGTACTTC.

This clonotype was counted many times. The chain combines TRBV12-3 or TRBV12-4 with TRBJ1-1; D is ambiguous. Trimming shortened V by 2 bases and J by 1 base, and 8 bases separated the two germline ends. The CDR3 has 14 residues. CDR3 region: CASSLWRQNTEAFF. CDR3 coding DNA: TGTGCCAGCAGTTTATGGAGACAGAACACTGAAGCTTTCTTT.

This clonotype occurred a few times. The chain links TRBV2 to TRBJ2-7; D is perhaps TRBD1 or TRBD2 (6 bases each). The CDR3 loop spans 14 amino acids. Germline V gene data show CDR1 as SNHLY and CDR2 as FYNNEI. Trimming removed 6 bases at V and 3 bases at J, with 15 bases between. CDR3 bases: TGTGCCAGCAGGATGACAGGCGGGATCTACGAGCAGTACTTC. Protein product: CASRMTGGIYEQYF.

This clonotype was observed many times. The chain combines TRBV30 with TRBJ1-6; D unclear. CDR3 length equals 12 residues. The germline CDR1 and CDR2 sequences are GTSNPN and SVGIG (reference sequence). Trimming stripped 3 bases from V and 6 bases from J, with 6 bases between. CDR3 region: CAWRASNSPLHF. The CDR3 DNA sequence: TGTGCCTGGAGGGCTAGTAATTCACCCCTCCACTTT. Full variable domain (outside the CDR3, taken from reference TRBV30 and TRBJ1-6): SQTIHQWPATLVQPVGSPLSLECTVEGTSNPNLYWYRQAAGRGLQLLFYSVGIGQISSEVPQNLSASRPQDRQFILSSKKLLLSDSGFYLCAWRASNSPLHFGNGTRLTVT.

V and J are TRBV7-6 and TRBJ1-5, with D unclear. In germline, CDR1 is SGHVS, CDR2 FNYEAQ. CDR3 length: 13 amino acids. Trimming took 11 bases from V and 2 from J, leaving 13 bases between them. The CDR3 protein is CAWEFRGNQPQHF. CDR3 coding DNA: TGTGCCTGGGAATTCCGGGGCAATCAGCCCCAGCATTTT.

The V gene is TRBV7-6, the J gene TRBJ2-3, with 10 bases identical to TRBD2. The CDR3 has 14 residues. V lost 3 bases, J lost 6 bases, and 3 bases stayed unmatched. Germline V gene data show CDR1 as SGHVS and CDR2 as FNYEAQ. The CDR3 protein is CASSFSGRPDTQYF. In nucleotides, the CDR3 is TGTGCCAGCAGCTTTAGCGGGAGGCCCGATACGCAGTATTTT.

The genes are TRBV6-1 and TRBJ2-7, with 7 bases lining up with TRBD2. The J segment lost 7 bases and the V segment lost 6 bases, leaving 9 bases of the junction unmatched. Germline V gene sequence: CDR1 MNHNS, CDR2 SASEGT. This CDR3 region has 13 residues. CDR3 coding DNA: TGTGCCAGCAGGCCCCCGGCGGGGGATGAGCAGTACTTC. It encodes CASRPPAGDEQYF.

Many counts were recorded for this clonotype. The chain links TRBV28 to TRBJ1-4; D remains ambiguous. Trimming removed 7 bases from V and 1 base from J, with 10 bases in between. The germline CDR1 and CDR2 sequences are MDHEN and SYDVKM. This CDR3 is 14 amino acids long. The CDR3 DNA is TGTGCCAGCATGTCCTCCCGAACTAATGAAAAACTGTTTTTT. It translates to CASMSSRTNEKLFF.